A single sample is the source of the 3 T cell receptor beta chains below, sequenced in a study of blood T cell repertoires in COVID-19. Some clones are missing from TCRdb's copy, which holds only in-frame ones; the method was immunoSEQ multiplex PCR. The sample yields around 18,000 clones, more than 65% seen once. Sequencing input: peripheral blood. The receptors here all came from a man between 70 and 80 years old with COVID-19, enrolled during active disease.

V gene TRBV7-7 combines with J gene TRBJ2-3; 12 positions agree with TRBD2. With 1 base clipped from V and 6 bases from J, the junction kept 8 bases outside the gene matches. The CDR3 covers 17 residues. The germline CDR1 and CDR2 sequences are SSHAT and FNYEAQ (reference sequence). CDR3 in amino acids: CASSLGLAGGPTDTQYF. The CDR3 DNA is TGTGCCAGCAGCTTAGGGCTAGCGGGAGGGCCGACGGATACGCAGTATTTT.

The CDR3, as DNA: TGTGCCAGCAGCTCAACCCGCGGGAGTCCCTACGAGCAGTACTTC. It is translated as CASSSTRGSPYEQYF. J is TRBJ2-7 and V is TRBV7-8; 7 bases are a match to TRBD2. The V segment lost 4 bases and the J segment 2 bases; nucleotides outside the gene matches: 8. The CDR3 is made up of 15 amino acids. Germline V gives CDR1 SGHVS, CDR2 FQNEAQ.

The CDR3 reads CASSHRVADTQYF. Here the CDR3 DNA reads TGTGCCAGTAGTCATAGAGTCGCAGATACGCAGTATTTT. The chain couples TRBV19 to TRBJ2-3; D is uncertain. The CDR3 covers 13 residues. Deletions cut 5 bases from V and 4 bases from J, with 10 bases between. Germline V lookup: CDR1 LNHDA, CDR2 SQIVND (reference sequence).